This T cell receptor (beta chain) was obtained from a study of OX40 agonist ivuxolimab in advanced cancers. Study overall: In this cohort, patients received ivuxolimab, an agonistic anti-OX40 (CD134) antibody. The dose-escalation cohort had hepatocellular carcinoma, melanoma, renal cell or head and neck cancer.

CDR3 size: 15 residues. V was trimmed by 3 bases and J by 2 bases, leaving 14 bases between them. Germline CDR1 is MNHEY and CDR2 is SMNVEV (reference sequence). Method: immunoSEQ multiplex PCR; TCRdb's copy keeps in-frame clones and lacks some. In the table there are around 86,000 clones, approximately 90% of which are singletons. This chain joins TRBV27 and TRBJ2-7; D is tentatively TRBD1 or TRBD2 (5 bases each). Sample: CD4+ or CD8+ T cells sorted from blood, taken in a trial of the OX40 agonist ivuxolimab. This clonotype was sampled from an adult with an advanced solid tumor such as melanoma, head and neck, liver or kidney cancer. In nucleotides, the CDR3 is TGTGCCAGCAGTTTCCCCGGGGCACCAACCTACGAGCAGTACTTC. Translation: CASSFPGAPTYEQYF.